These 5 T cell receptor beta chains came from one sample sequenced in a study of control samples from healthy donors and cancer patients. Some clones are missing from TCRdb's copy, which holds only in-frame ones; the method was immunoSEQ multiplex PCR. The sample holds about 120,000 clones, approximately 90% seen once. Sequencing was carried out using blood. These receptors were collected from a young man in good health.

J is TRBJ2-1 and V is TRBV19; no clear D. With 1 base removed from V and 0 bases from J, the gap between germline ends came to 7 bases. The CDR3 runs 15 residues. Germline V gene lookup returns CDR1 LNHDA and CDR2 SQIVND (reference sequence). CDR3 DNA sequence: TGTGCCAGTAGTATAGGTTGGAGCTCCTACAATGAGCAGTTCTTC. This sequence encodes CASSIGWSSYNEQFF. The full variable domain, in which reference TRBV19 and TRBJ2-1 provide the parts outside the CDR3, is DGGITQSPKYLFRKEGQNVTLSCEQNLNHDAMYWYRQDPGQGLRLIYYSQIVNDFQKGDIAEGYSVSREKKESFPLTVTSAQKNPTAFYLCASSIGWSSYNEQFFGPGTRLTVL.

The gene calls are TRBV30 and TRBJ1-5; D not resolved. The CDR3 has 13 residues. CDR1 and CDR2 from the germline V gene are GTSNPN and SVGIG (reference sequence). Trimming took off 0 bases at V and 4 bases at J, with 7 bases between the two ends. The CDR3 sequence is CAWSVWGNQPQHF. For the CDR3, the DNA is TGTGCCTGGAGTGTCTGGGGAAATCAGCCCCAGCATTTT.

This chain uses TRBV6-6 with TRBJ1-2, with TRBD1 identical over 9 bases. V shed 5 bases and J 13 bases; nucleotides not matched to a gene: 8. The CDR3 runs to 12 residues. In germline, CDR1 is MNHNY, CDR2 SVGAGI (reference sequence). As DNA, the CDR3 is TGTGCCAGCAGTCTGGGACAGGGCCTTCTCACCTTC. Its translation: CASSLGQGLLTF.

This sequence joins TRBV25-1 and TRBJ1-1; D not resolved. Germline values: CDR1 MGHDK, CDR2 SYGVNS. Trimming pared 6 bases from V and 2 bases from J, leaving 16 bases between. The CDR3 has 15 residues. The CDR3 sequence is CASRTNPQSNTEAFF. The CDR3 coding sequence is TGTGCCAGCAGAACAAACCCTCAGAGTAACACTGAAGCTTTCTTT.

The chain carries TRBV11-2 and TRBJ2-1; D gene ambiguous. V lost 3 bases and J lost 4, with 7 bases in between. The CDR3 covers 13 residues. The germline gives CDR1 SGHAT, CDR2 FQNNGV. CDR3 sequence: CASSFGAYNEQFF. As DNA, the CDR3 is TGTGCCAGCAGCTTCGGCGCTTACAATGAGCAGTTCTTC.